The 28 T cell receptor beta chains presented below share a single source sample, sequenced in a study of T cell repertoires and HLA-DP antigens. Profiled with immunoSEQ multiplex PCR; TCRdb holds only in-frame clones, not every one. The sample holds 75,000 to 90,000 clones, around nine tenths seen once. Their cognate antigens are unknown. The sample taken for sequencing was CD4+ T cells from PBMCs. Source of these receptors: a man in his fifties or sixties in good health and CMV-seronegative.

V gene TRBV11-3 combines with J gene TRBJ2-5, with D uncertain. This CDR3 spans 13 amino acids. Germline CDR1 reads SGHNT; CDR2 reads YENEEA. V shed 2 bases and J shed 4 bases, with 8 bases lying between them. This CDR3 is CASSLFLGETQYF. The CDR3 nucleotides are TGTGCCAGCAGCTTATTCCTAGGAGAGACCCAGTACTTC.

V usage is TRBV14 and J usage is TRBJ1-1; 8 bases map to TRBD1. V dropped 4 bases and J dropped 5; count of bases not matched to a gene: 3. This CDR3 contains 13 residues. Germline CDR1 is SGHDN and CDR2 is FVKESK. This CDR3 is CASSLNRGTEAFF. The CDR3 region has the DNA TGTGCCAGCAGCCTAAACAGGGGGACTGAAGCTTTCTTT.

This clone was observed a single time. The chain joins TRBV6-6 to TRBJ1-2; a possible D gene is TRBD1 (6 bases). Germline assignment: CDR1 MNHNY and CDR2 SVGAGI (reference sequence). V was trimmed by 6 bases and J by 7 bases, leaving 21 bases between them. This CDR3 contains 15 residues. The DNA of the CDR3 is TGTGCCAGCAGCTTGGAACAGGGTTCATGGGGTGGCTACACCTTC. Translation gives CASSLEQGSWGGYTF.

This chain uses TRBV27 with TRBJ1-1; 7 bases align to TRBD1. This CDR3 is 15 amino acids long. Germline-derived CDR1 and CDR2 are MNHEY and SMNVEV (reference sequence). Trimming removed 6 bases from V and 2 bases from J; junction bases left unmatched: 9. CDR3 bases: TGTGCCAGCAGATCTCTTGGGACAGTTAACACTGAAGCTTTCTTT. Protein sequence: CASRSLGTVNTEAFF.

The J gene is TRBJ1-1, the V gene TRBV28, with 7 bases fitting TRBD1. The CDR3 has 14 residues. With V trimmed by 3 bases and J by 0 bases, 1 base remained unmatched. The germline V gene has CDR1 MDHEN and CDR2 SYDVKM. CDR3 region: CASSLGTVNTEAFF. CDR3 in DNA: TGTGCCAGCAGTTTGGGGACAGTGAACACTGAAGCTTTCTTT. Drawing the rest from reference TRBV28 and TRBJ1-1, the complete variable domain is DVKVTQSSRYLVKRTGEKVFLECVQDMDHENMFWYRQDPGLGLRLIYFSYDVKMKEKGDIPEGYSVSREKKERFSLILESASTNQTSMYLCASSLGTVNTEAFFGQGTRLTVV.

This chain uses TRBV28 with TRBJ1-4, with TRBD1 identical over 7 bases. The CDR3 sequence is 14 residues long. V shed 5 bases and J 8 bases; nucleotides not matched to a gene: 8. CDR1 is MDHEN and CDR2 is SYDVKM in the germline V gene. CDR3 nucleotide sequence: TGTGCCAGCAGTGCGACAGGGTTAAGAGAAAAACTGTTTTTT. Its translation is CASSATGLREKLFF.

This chain uses TRBV10-3 with TRBJ2-5; TRBD1 aligns across 7 bases. This CDR3 contains 16 residues. V gave up 0 bases and J gave up 4 bases; unmatched junction bases: 8. Germline V CDR1 and CDR2: ENHRY, SYGVKD. The CDR3 region is CAISESSWNRGETQYF. The CDR3 bases are TGTGCCATCAGTGAGTCTAGTTGGAACAGGGGAGAGACCCAGTACTTC.

The gene calls are TRBV10-3 and TRBJ1-1, with D uncertain. The CDR3 extends over 14 amino acids. Trimming shortened V by 8 bases and J by 1 base, and 14 bases separated the two germline ends. Germline CDR1 is ENHRY and CDR2 is SYGVKD. The CDR3, as DNA: TGTGCCATCTCTCTGGAAAACGAGAACACTGAAGCTTTCTTT. It codes for CAISLENENTEAFF.

This chain links TRBV6-5 with TRBJ1-4, with D perhaps matching TRBD1 (5 bases). CDR1 and CDR2 from the germline V gene are MNHEY and SVGAGI. The V end was cut by 2 bases, the J end by 7 bases, with 11 bases between. This CDR3 has 14 amino acids. CDR3 loop: CASSYRGGREKLFF. The CDR3, as DNA: TGTGCCAGCAGTTACCGGGGGGGTCGTGAAAAACTGTTTTTT.

The chain combines TRBV19 with TRBJ2-1; no firm D call. Germline V gene lookup returns CDR1 LNHDA and CDR2 SQIVND (reference sequence). Trimming removed 1 base from V and 0 bases from J, with 10 bases in between. CDR3 size: 16 residues. The CDR3 bases are TGTGCCAGTAGTATAGTTCCGGGCGTCTCCTACAATGAGCAGTTCTTC. Its protein product is CASSIVPGVSYNEQFF.

The chain joins TRBV27 to TRBJ1-3, with D maybe TRBD1 (6 bases). This CDR3 region has 14 residues. Germline V CDR1 and CDR2: MNHEY, SMNVEV (reference sequence). V dropped 2 bases and J dropped 4 bases, with 9 bases sitting between them. In nucleotides, the CDR3 is TGTGCCAGCAGTTTACAGGGGACGGGAAACACCATATATTTT. It encodes CASSLQGTGNTIYF.

This clone showed up just once. The chain couples TRBV28 to TRBJ1-1; D is unresolved. V was shortened by 2 bases and J by 3 bases, with 4 bases between the two germline ends. Germline CDR1 reads MDHEN; CDR2 reads SYDVKM. The length of the CDR3 is 12 residues. CDR3 DNA sequence: TGTGCCAGCAGTTTACCGCACACTGAAGCTTTCTTT. This codes for CASSLPHTEAFF.

This clone was observed once. The genes are TRBV6-6 and TRBJ2-3; D is unresolved. The CDR3 covers 15 residues. CDR1 MNHNY and CDR2 SVGAGI come from the germline V gene (reference sequence). V was clipped by 5 bases and J by 4 bases, with 16 bases between them. This CDR3 reads CASSATDRVPDTQYF. CDR3 DNA sequence: TGTGCCAGCAGTGCGACCGATAGGGTTCCAGATACGCAGTATTTT.

V and J are TRBV5-1 and TRBJ1-2; 8 nucleotides line up with TRBD1. Germline trimming cut 4 bases from V and 3 bases from J; bases unmatched to any gene: 11. The CDR3 runs 16 residues. The germline CDR1 and CDR2 sequences are SGHRS and YFSETQ. The CDR3: CASSPFGQGGDYGYTF. The CDR3 DNA reads as TGCGCCAGCAGCCCCTTCGGACAGGGCGGTGACTATGGCTACACCTTC. Full variable domain (missing parts from reference TRBV5-1 and TRBJ1-2): KAGVTQTPRYLIKTRGQQVTLSCSPISGHRSVSWYQQTPGQGLQFLFEYFSETQRNKGNFPGRFSGRQFSNSRSEMNVSTLELGDSALYLCASSPFGQGGDYGYTFGSGTRLTVV.

The chain uses TRBV6-6 and TRBJ2-5; TRBD1 or TRBD2 may be the D gene (7 bases each). The germline V gene has CDR1 MNHNY and CDR2 SVGAGI (reference sequence). The CDR3 totals 15 residues. Between the trimmed V and J ends, which lost 6 bases and 1 base, there was a span of 15 bases. Written as DNA, the CDR3 is TGTGCCAGCAGACACAGGGGAGGGGCCCAAGAGACCCAGTACTTC. Translation gives CASRHRGGAQETQYF.

The chain recombines TRBV6-1 with TRBJ2-5; TRBD2 agrees at 7 bases. The CDR3 consists of 14 residues. Per the germline V gene, CDR1 is MNHNS and CDR2 is SASEGT. Germline trimming cut 5 bases from V and 5 bases from J; bases unmatched to any gene: 8. Here the CDR3 DNA reads TGTGCCAGCAGTTCCGAGCGGGGTTGGGAGACCCAGTACTTC. This sequence encodes CASSSERGWETQYF.

The chain links TRBV6-5 to TRBJ2-1; 7 bases map to TRBD2. The germline gives CDR1 MNHEY, CDR2 SVGAGI. The V segment lost 6 bases and the J segment 8 bases; nucleotides outside the gene matches: 10. The CDR3 contains 14 residues. CDR3 sequence reads: CASRSSGGGDEQFF. DNA of the CDR3: TGTGCCAGCAGATCTAGCGGAGGCGGCGATGAGCAGTTCTTC.

The genes are TRBV19 and TRBJ2-3; 8 nucleotides agree with TRBD2. Germline V lookup: CDR1 LNHDA, CDR2 SQIVND (reference sequence). The CDR3 extends over 15 amino acids. J was trimmed by 3 bases and V by 3 bases; bases with no gene match: 5. Here the CDR3 DNA reads TGTGCCAGTAGTATGGCCGGGGGGGCGACAGATACGCAGTATTTT. Translating gives CASSMAGGATDTQYF. The variable domain in full, with the rest retrieved from reference TRBV19 and TRBJ2-3, is DGGITQSPKYLFRKEGQNVTLSCEQNLNHDAMYWYRQDPGQGLRLIYYSQIVNDFQKGDIAEGYSVSREKKESFPLTVTSAQKNPTAFYLCASSMAGGATDTQYFGPGTRLTVL.

The chain couples TRBV19 to TRBJ2-2; D unresolved. This CDR3 has 15 amino acids. Deletions cut 3 bases from V and 1 base from J, with 9 bases between. Germline V gene data show CDR1 as LNHDA and CDR2 as SQIVND (reference sequence). The CDR3 reads CASSMGPLNTGELFF. CDR3 nucleotide sequence: TGTGCCAGTAGTATGGGCCCCTTGAACACCGGGGAGCTGTTTTTT.

CDR3 DNA: TGTGCCAGCTTCAACGGTGAAAAACTGTTTTTT. Protein sequence: CASFNGEKLFF. The chain employs TRBV11-2 and TRBJ1-4; no firm D call. Trimming stripped 8 bases from V and 7 bases from J, with 8 bases between. This CDR3 is 11 amino acids long. The V gene's germline CDR1 is SGHAT and CDR2 FQNNGV.

The chain uses TRBV28 and TRBJ2-5, with D perhaps given as TRBD1 or TRBD2 (5 bases each). CDR1 is MDHEN and CDR2 is SYDVKM in the germline V gene. V shed 5 bases and J shed 4 bases, with 17 bases lying between them. The CDR3 covers 15 residues. The CDR3 DNA follows: TGTGCCAGCAGTGGGACGATGGGGCCCGCAGAGACCCAGTACTTC. Translated, it gives CASSGTMGPAETQYF.

This rearrangement joins TRBV5-4 to TRBJ2-4; 9 bases align to TRBD2. Trimming at V came to 0 bases and at J to 0 bases, leaving 1 base not matched to a gene. Germline loops: CDR1 SGHNT, CDR2 YYREEE (reference sequence). The CDR3 runs 16 residues. The CDR3 sequence is CASSLALAGAKNIQYF. Here the CDR3 DNA reads TGTGCCAGCAGCTTGGCACTAGCGGGAGCCAAAAACATTCAGTACTTC.

The chain is built from TRBV4-2 and TRBJ1-5; no firm D call. Germline loops: CDR1 LGHNA, CDR2 YNFKEQ. The CDR3 is 13 amino acids. Between the trimmed V and J ends, which lost 2 bases and 4 bases, there was a span of 6 bases. CDR3 loop: CASSQTANQPQHF. In nucleotides, the CDR3 is TGTGCCAGCAGCCAAACAGCAAATCAGCCCCAGCATTTT.

The V gene is TRBV7-2, the J gene TRBJ2-7, with TRBD2 matching over 13 bases. CDR1 SGHTA and CDR2 FQGNSA come from the germline V gene. V lost 4 bases, J lost 6 bases, and 6 bases stayed unmatched. This CDR3 is 15 amino acids long. The CDR3 bases are TGTGCCAGCAGCTCCGGACTAGCGGGAGTGTTCGAGCAGTACTTC. It yields the protein CASSSGLAGVFEQYF.

The chain carries TRBV11-2 and TRBJ2-7, with D unclear. V lost 4 bases and J lost 2, with 12 bases in between. CDR1 is SGHAT and CDR2 is FQNNGV in the germline V gene. The CDR3 spans 14 residues. In DNA form, the CDR3 reads TGTGCCAGCAGCTACGAGAATCGTCCCTACGAGCAGTACTTC. Translation: CASSYENRPYEQYF. Using reference TRBV11-2 and TRBJ2-7 for the parts outside the CDR3, the full variable domain is EAGVAQSPRYKIIEKRQSVAFWCNPISGHATLYWYQQILGQGPKLLIQFQNNGVVDDSQLPKDRFSAERLKGVDSTLKIQPAKLEDSAVYLCASSYENRPYEQYFGPGTRLTVT.

V and J are TRBV27 and TRBJ1-2, with D possibly TRBD1 on 5 matching bases. V gave up 2 bases and J gave up 8 bases, with 12 bases separating them. CDR1 is MNHEY, CDR2 SMNVEV, per germline (reference sequence). CDR3 length equals 13 residues. The CDR3 is CASSLVGAWGYTF. The CDR3 bases are TGTGCCAGCAGTTTAGTCGGGGCTTGGGGCTACACCTTC.

V gene TRBV6-1 combines with J gene TRBJ1-4, with a weak D call TRBD1 (6 bases). Between the trimmed V and J ends, which lost 0 bases and 7 bases, there was a span of 12 bases. This CDR3 has 15 amino acids. Germline CDR1 and CDR2: MNHNS and SASEGT. The CDR3 is CASSEAVQGGEKLFF. The CDR3 coding sequence is TGTGCCAGCAGTGAAGCCGTACAGGGAGGTGAAAAACTGTTTTTT.

J is TRBJ1-5 and V is TRBV10-1, with D possibly TRBD1 on 6 matching bases. Germline CDR1 WNHNN, CDR2 SYGVQD (reference sequence). V gave up 0 bases and J gave up 2 bases, with 17 bases separating them. The CDR3 is 18 residues long. CDR3 residues: CASSESPGIRGCNQPQHF. The DNA for the CDR3 is TGCGCCAGCAGTGAGTCCCCCGGAATCAGGGGTTGCAATCAGCCCCAGCATTTT.